This T cell receptor (beta chain) was recovered during a study of memory CD4+ T cells and cytomegalovirus serostatus. Sequenced by immunoSEQ multiplex PCR; TCRdb stores in-frame clones only, minus some. The sample shows 30,000 to 45,000 clones, roughly 85% of them seen only once. The sort gate was single viable CD3+CD4+CD8-CD45RO+ cells for memory CD4+ T cells. The CDR3 consists of 13 residues. CDR1 is MNHNS, CDR2 SASEGT, per germline. V lost 2 bases, J lost 3 bases, and 8 bases lay in between. The chain links TRBV6-1 to TRBJ2-7, with D uncertain. The sequencing sample was made of memory CD4+ T cells from blood. The receptor's source is an adult in good health and CMV-seropositive. For the CDR3, the DNA is TGTGCCAGCAGTGAATTACTGAACTACGAGCAGTACTTC. Its translation: CASSELLNYEQYF.